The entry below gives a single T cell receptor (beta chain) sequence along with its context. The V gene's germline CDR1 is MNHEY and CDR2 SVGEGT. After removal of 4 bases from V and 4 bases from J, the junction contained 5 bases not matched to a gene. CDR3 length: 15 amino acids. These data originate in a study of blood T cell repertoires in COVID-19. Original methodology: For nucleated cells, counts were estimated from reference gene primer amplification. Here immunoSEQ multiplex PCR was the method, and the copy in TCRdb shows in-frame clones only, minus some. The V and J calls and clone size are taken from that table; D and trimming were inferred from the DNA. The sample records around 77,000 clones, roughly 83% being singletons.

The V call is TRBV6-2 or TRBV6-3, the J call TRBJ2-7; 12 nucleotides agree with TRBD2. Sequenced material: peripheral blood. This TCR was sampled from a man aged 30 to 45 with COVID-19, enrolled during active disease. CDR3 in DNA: TGTGCCAGCAGTTCGACTAGCGGGAGTAGGTACGAGCAGTACTTC. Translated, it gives CASSSTSGSRYEQYF.